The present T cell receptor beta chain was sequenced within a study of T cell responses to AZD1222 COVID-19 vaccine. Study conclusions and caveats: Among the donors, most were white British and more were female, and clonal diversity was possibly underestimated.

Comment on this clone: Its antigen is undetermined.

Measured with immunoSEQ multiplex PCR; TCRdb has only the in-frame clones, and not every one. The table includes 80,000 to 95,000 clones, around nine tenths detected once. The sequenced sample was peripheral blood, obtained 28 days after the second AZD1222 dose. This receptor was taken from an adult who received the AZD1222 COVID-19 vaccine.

This CDR3 is CASSIRTGGTEAFF. The CDR3 region has the DNA TGTGCCAGCAGTATCCGGACAGGGGGCACTGAAGCTTTCTTT. The chain joins TRBV27 to TRBJ1-1; 10 nucleotides line up with TRBD1. The CDR3 is 14 residues long. Trimming took 5 bases from V and 4 from J; bases not matched to a gene: 4. Germline loops: CDR1 MNHEY, CDR2 SMNVEV (reference sequence).